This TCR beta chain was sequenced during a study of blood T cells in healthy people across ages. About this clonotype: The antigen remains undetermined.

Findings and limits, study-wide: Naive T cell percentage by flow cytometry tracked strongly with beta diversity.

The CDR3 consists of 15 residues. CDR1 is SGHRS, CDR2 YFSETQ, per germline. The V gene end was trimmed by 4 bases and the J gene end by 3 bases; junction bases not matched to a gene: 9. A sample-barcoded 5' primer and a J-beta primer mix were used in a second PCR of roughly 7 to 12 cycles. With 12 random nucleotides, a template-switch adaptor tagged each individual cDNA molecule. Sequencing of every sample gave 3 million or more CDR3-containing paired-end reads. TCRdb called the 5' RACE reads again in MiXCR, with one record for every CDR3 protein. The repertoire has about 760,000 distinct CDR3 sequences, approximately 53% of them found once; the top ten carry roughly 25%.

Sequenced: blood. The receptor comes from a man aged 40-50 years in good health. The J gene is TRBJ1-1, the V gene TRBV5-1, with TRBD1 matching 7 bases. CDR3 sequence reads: CASSLDRATYTEAFF. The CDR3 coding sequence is TGCGCCAGCAGCCTTGACAGGGCGACCTACACTGAAGCTTTCTTT.